One T cell receptor (beta chain) is described in this entry. This sample is part of a study of shared clonotypes between healthy human individuals. The CDR3 extends over 15 amino acids. Trimming left V 0 bases short and J 5 bases short, with 13 bases between. Germline CDR1 and CDR2: SQVTM and ANQGSEA. The repertoire was sequenced with immunoSEQ multiplex PCR; TCRdb's copy has only in-frame clones and lacks some. The table lists some 740,000 clones, over 90% of them singletons, with around 24% in the top ten. Naive-designated CD8 cells lacked CD45RO, were positively enriched for CCR7, and omitted terminally differentiated effector memory CD45RA+ cells.

V is TRBV29-1 and J is TRBJ2-2; no clear D. This TCR was sampled from a man in his thirties or forties in good health. The specimen was naive CD8+ T cells sorted from blood. Written as DNA, the CDR3 is TGCAGCGTTGAAGAGGTTAGCCGAGAGACCGGGGAGCTGTTTTTT. It yields the protein CSVEEVSRETGELFF.